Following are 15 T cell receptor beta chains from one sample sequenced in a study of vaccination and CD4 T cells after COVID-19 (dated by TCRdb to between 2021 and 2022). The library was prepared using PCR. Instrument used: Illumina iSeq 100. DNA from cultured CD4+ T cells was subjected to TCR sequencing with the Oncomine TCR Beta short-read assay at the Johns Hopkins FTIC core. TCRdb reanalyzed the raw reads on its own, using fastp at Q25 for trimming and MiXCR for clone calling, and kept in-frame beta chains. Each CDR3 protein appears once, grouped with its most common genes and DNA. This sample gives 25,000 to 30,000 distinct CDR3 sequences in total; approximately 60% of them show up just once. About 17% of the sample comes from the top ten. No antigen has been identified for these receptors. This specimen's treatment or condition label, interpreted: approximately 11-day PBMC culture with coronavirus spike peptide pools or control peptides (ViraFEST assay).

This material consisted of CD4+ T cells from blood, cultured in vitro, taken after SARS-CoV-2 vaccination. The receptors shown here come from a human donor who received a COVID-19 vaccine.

As DNA, the CDR3 is TGCGCCAGCAGCTTGGCGGGGTATGGTTCACCCCTCCACTTT. Protein product: CASSLAGYGSPLHF. This chain connects TRBV5-1 to TRBJ1-6; D not resolved. This CDR3 region has 14 residues. Germline loops: CDR1 SGHRS, CDR2 YFSETQ. V shed 0 bases and J shed 9 bases, with 10 bases lying between them.

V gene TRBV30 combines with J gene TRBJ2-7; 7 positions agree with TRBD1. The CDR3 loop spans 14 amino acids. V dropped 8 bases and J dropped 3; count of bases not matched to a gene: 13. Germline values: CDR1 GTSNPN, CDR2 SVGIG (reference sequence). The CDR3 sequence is CAGISLTGRYEQYF. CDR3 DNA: TGTGCCGGGATTTCACTGACAGGGCGCTACGAGCAGTACTTC.

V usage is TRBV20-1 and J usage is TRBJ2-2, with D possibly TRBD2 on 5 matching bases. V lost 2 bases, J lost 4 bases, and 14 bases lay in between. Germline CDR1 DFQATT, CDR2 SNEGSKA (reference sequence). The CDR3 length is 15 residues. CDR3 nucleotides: TGCAGTGCTAGAAAAGGACCTGAGGGCACCGGGGAGCTGTTTTTT. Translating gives CSARKGPEGTGELFF.

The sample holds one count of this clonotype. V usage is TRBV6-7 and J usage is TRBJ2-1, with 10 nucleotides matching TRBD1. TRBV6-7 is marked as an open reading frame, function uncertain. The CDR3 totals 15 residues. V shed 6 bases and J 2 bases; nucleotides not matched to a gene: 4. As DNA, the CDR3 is TGTGCCAGCAGGGGGACAGGGGCGACCTACAATGAGCAGTTCTTC. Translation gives CASRGTGATYNEQFF.

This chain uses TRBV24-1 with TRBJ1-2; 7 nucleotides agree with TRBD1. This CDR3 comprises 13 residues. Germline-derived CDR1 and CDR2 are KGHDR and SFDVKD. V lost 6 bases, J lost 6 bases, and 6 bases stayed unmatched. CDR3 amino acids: CATSQDRLDGYTF. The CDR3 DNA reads TGTGCCACCAGTCAGGACAGGCTAGATGGCTACACCTTC.

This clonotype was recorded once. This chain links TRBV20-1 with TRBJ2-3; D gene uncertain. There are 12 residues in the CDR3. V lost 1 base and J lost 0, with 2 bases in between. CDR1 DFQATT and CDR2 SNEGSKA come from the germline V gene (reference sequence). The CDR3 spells CSARGSTDTQYF. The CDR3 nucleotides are TGCAGTGCTAGAGGGAGCACAGATACGCAGTATTTT.

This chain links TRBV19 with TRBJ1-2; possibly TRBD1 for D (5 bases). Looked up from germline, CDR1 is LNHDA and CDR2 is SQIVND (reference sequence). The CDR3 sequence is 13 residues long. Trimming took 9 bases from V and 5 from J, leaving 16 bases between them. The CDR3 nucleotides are TGTGCCAGCTTGGGATCTTGGGGGTATGGCTACACCTTC. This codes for CASLGSWGYGYTF.

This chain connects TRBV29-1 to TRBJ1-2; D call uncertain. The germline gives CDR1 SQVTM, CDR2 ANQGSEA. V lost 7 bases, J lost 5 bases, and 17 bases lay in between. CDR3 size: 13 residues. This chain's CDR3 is CSAEALPVYGYTF. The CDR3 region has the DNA TGCAGCGCAGAGGCCCTTCCTGTATATGGCTACACCTTC.

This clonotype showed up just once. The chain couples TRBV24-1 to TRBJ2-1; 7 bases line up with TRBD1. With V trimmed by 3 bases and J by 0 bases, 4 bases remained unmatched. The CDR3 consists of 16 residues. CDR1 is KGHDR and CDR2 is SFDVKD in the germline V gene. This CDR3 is CATSDPTGSSYNEQFF. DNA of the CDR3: TGTGCCACCAGTGATCCGACAGGGAGCTCCTACAATGAGCAGTTCTTC.

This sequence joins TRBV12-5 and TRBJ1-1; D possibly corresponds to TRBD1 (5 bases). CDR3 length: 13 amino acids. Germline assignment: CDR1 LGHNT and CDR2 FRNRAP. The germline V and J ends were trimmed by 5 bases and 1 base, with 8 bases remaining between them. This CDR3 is CASGPQGNTEAFF. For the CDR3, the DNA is TGTGCTAGTGGTCCCCAGGGGAACACTGAAGCTTTCTTT.

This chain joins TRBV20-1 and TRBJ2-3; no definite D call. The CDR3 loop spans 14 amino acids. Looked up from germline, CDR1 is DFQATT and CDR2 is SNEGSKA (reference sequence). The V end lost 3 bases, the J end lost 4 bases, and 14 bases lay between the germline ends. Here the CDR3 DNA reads TGCAGTGCTAGCCACACCACCGGTGCAGATACGCAGTATTTT. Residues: CSASHTTGADTQYF.

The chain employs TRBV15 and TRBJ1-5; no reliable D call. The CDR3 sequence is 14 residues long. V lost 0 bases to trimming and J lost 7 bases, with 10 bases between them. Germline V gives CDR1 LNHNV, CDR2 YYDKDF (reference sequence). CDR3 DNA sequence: TGTGCCACCAGCAGAGATCGGGTACAGCAGCCCCAGCATTTT. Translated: CATSRDRVQQPQHF.

CDR3 nucleotide sequence: TGTGCCAGCAGTGCAAACAGGGGGCTGGGGGAGACCCAGTACTTC. Its translation: CASSANRGLGETQYF. V and J are TRBV25-1 and TRBJ2-5; 9 bases match TRBD1. J lost 5 bases, V lost 4 bases, and 8 bases had no gene match. Germline-derived CDR1 and CDR2 are MGHDK and SYGVNS. The CDR3 consists of 15 residues.

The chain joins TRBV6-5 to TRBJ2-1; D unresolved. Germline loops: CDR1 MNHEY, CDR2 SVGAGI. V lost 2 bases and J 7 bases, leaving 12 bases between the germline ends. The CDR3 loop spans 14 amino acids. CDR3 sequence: CASSYRRVVNEQFF. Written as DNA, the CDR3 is TGTGCCAGCAGTTACCGACGAGTTGTGAATGAGCAGTTCTTC.

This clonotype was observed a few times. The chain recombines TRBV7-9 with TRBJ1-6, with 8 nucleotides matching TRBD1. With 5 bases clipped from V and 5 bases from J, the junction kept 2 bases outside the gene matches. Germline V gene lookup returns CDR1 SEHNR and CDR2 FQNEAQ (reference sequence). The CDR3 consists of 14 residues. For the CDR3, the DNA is TGTGCCAGCAGCCGGGGACAGGATAATTCACCCCTCCACTTT. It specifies CASSRGQDNSPLHF.